The rows below give T cell receptor beta chains drawn from one sample of a study of blood T cell repertoires in COVID-19. The assay was immunoSEQ multiplex PCR, and TCRdb's table has in-frame clones only and misses some. Of around 270,000 clones listed, about 85% were seen once; the top ten hold 4%. Sequencing used peripheral blood. Source of these receptors: a man in his sixties who had recovered from COVID-19. CDR3s include the opening cysteine and the closing phenylalanine or tryptophan. Each record gives: V gene, J gene, clone size, D gene, CDR3 DNA, CDR3 protein. The D gene is left open where the match is weak. Rows may omit the clone size; those that give it use once, few, many or a size class.

>TRBV5-5|TRBJ2-3|NA|TRBD2
TGTGCCAGCAGCTTGGCGGCTAGCGGGGGGCGGGTAGATACGCAGTATTTT
CASSLAASGGRVDTQYF
>TRBV9|TRBJ1-3|NA|TRBD1
TGTGCCAGCAGCGTAGACTTGGACAGGGCTGGAAACACCATATATTTT
CASSVDLDRAGNTIYF
>TRBV29-1|TRBJ2-7|NA|NA
TGCAGCGTTCGTCAGGGTGTTTACGAGCAGTACTTC
CSVRQGVYEQYF
>TRBV7-2|TRBJ2-1|NA|NA
TGTGCCAGCAGAGGCCAGGAAAACAATGAGCAGTTCTTC
CASRGQENNEQFF
>TRBV11-2|TRBJ2-2|NA|TRBD2
TGTGCCAGCAGCCCTGAATCGACTAGCGTTGGTGGCGGGGAGCTGTTTTTT
CASSPESTSVGGGELFF
>TRBV12-3/TRBV12-4|TRBJ1-1|NA|NA
TGTGCCAGCAGTTTGCAGGGAAGGACTGAAGCTTTCTTT
CASSLQGRTEAFF
>TRBV5-6|TRBJ2-7|NA|TRBD1
TGTGCCAGCAGCTTGCGCCGGACAGGTTCATCGGAGCAGTACTTC
CASSLRRTGSSEQYF
>TRBV15|TRBJ1-1|few|NA
TGTGCCACCGGGCCACGTTACACTGAAGCTTTCTTT
CATGPRYTEAFF
>TRBV29-1|TRBJ1-2|NA|NA
TGCAGCGTGCCAGGGGAGGGTTTGAACTATGGCTACACCTTC
CSVPGEGLNYGYTF
>TRBV5-1|TRBJ2-5|NA|TRBD2
TGCGCCAGCAGCGACACTCCGGGACTAGCGGGGGGGCTTGCTTCGGAGACCCAGTACTTC
CASSDTPGLAGGLASETQYF
>TRBV24-1|TRBJ1-1|once|NA
TGTGCCACACAGGGTTTGACTGAAGCTTTCTTT
CATQGLTEAFF
>TRBV6-4|TRBJ2-2|NA|TRBD2
TGTGCCAGCAGTCGGACTAGCGGGGGGACCGGGGAGCTGTTTTTT
CASSRTSGGTGELFF
>TRBV3-1/TRBV3-2|TRBJ1-3|NA|TRBD1
TGTGCCAGCAGCCCCGACAGGGCGTCTGGAAACACCATATATTTT
CASSPDRASGNTIYF
>TRBV19|TRBJ1-5|NA|TRBD1
TGTGCCAGTAGTCCACGCGAGCACGGACAGGGGGCATTTAAGCCCCAGCATTTT
CASSPREHGQGAFKPQHF
>TRBV5-1|TRBJ2-7|NA|NA
TGCGCCAGCAGCTTGGGATTTGGGCAGGGGTATCCCTACGAGCAGTACTTC
CASSLGFGQGYPYEQYF
>TRBV4-1|TRBJ1-1|NA|NA
TGCGCCAGCAGCCAAGATATACAGTGGGACACTGAAGCTTTCTTT
CASSQDIQWDTEAFF
>TRBV9|TRBJ1-5|NA|NA
TGTGCCAGCAGCGTAGGAGGGCGCAATCAGCCCCAGCATTTT
CASSVGGRNQPQHF
>TRBV18|TRBJ2-6|NA|TRBD1
TGTGCCAGCTCATTATGGACAGGGGGGATATCTGGGGCCAACGTCCTGACTTTC
CASSLWTGGISGANVLTF
>TRBV15|TRBJ2-3|NA|TRBD1
TGTGCCACCAGCCCTCAACGGGACAGTGGAGGTACGCAGTATTTT
CATSPQRDSGGTQYF
>TRBV6-5|TRBJ2-5|once|NA
TGTGCCAGCAGTAGGGATAGAGGGAGGGAGACCCAGTACTTC
CASSRDRGRETQYF
>TRBV27|TRBJ2-7|NA|TRBD1
TGTGCCAGCAGTTCTTGGGGGACAGTAAGCGAGCAGTACTTC
CASSSWGTVSEQYF
>TRBV10-1|TRBJ1-1|NA|NA
TGCGCCAGCAGCCTAACAGGGCCCACTGAAGCTTTCTTT
CASSLTGPTEAFF
>TRBV5-6|TRBJ1-5|once|TRBD1
TGTGCCAGCAGCTGGGGGACAGGGGGCAATCAGCCCCAGCATTTT
CASSWGTGGNQPQHF
>TRBV29-1|TRBJ1-5|NA|NA
TGCAGCGTTGAGTTAGGGGGTAAACAGCCCCAGCATTTT
CSVELGGKQPQHF
>TRBV5-8|TRBJ2-1|NA|TRBD1
TGTGCCAGCAGCTTGCTGACAGGGTCGGTCTTC
CASSLLTGSVF
>TRBV9|TRBJ2-7|few|NA
TGTGCCAGCAGCCTCCGGGACTTTTACGAGCAGTACTTC
CASSLRDFYEQYF
>TRBV6-1|TRBJ1-2|NA|TRBD1
TGTGCCAGCAGTGAGAGGATAGTGCGGACAGGTCTTAACTATGGCTACACCTTC
CASSERIVRTGLNYGYTF
>TRBV11-3|TRBJ1-1|NA|TRBD1
TGTGCCAGCAGCTTAGGTACAGGGGCTGAAGCTTTCTTT
CASSLGTGAEAFF
>TRBV29-1|TRBJ1-1|NA|NA
TGCAGCGTCAGACTGACAGACACTGAAGCTTTCTTT
CSVRLTDTEAFF
>TRBV5-6|TRBJ2-3|NA|NA
TGTGCCAGCAGCTTAACAGGGAATACGCAGTATTTT
CASSLTGNTQYF
>TRBV5-1|TRBJ1-2|NA|TRBD1
TGCGCCAGCGCGCAGGGACAGAACTATGGCTACACCTTC
CASAQGQNYGYTF
>TRBV5-4|TRBJ1-5|once|NA
TGTGCCAGCAGCTTCGGGTTAGGTCAGCCCCAGCATTTT
CASSFGLGQPQHF
>TRBV15|TRBJ2-3|NA|TRBD2
TGTGCCACCAGCAAGGCAGCGGGGGGCACAGATACGCAGTATTTT
CATSKAAGGTDTQYF
>TRBV9|TRBJ2-3|NA|NA
TGTGCCAGCAGCCCGGAAACAGGGCCCATCGGCACAGATACGCAGTATTTT
CASSPETGPIGTDTQYF
>TRBV19|TRBJ1-5|NA|NA
TGTGCCAGTAGTGTCGGACAGCCCAAACCGAATCAGCCCCAGCATTTT
CASSVGQPKPNQPQHF
>TRBV11-1|TRBJ1-6|NA|TRBD1
TGTGCCAGCAAGGACAGGGGTTTACCCGGTAATTCACCCCTCCACTTT
CASKDRGLPGNSPLHF
>TRBV5-8|TRBJ1-1|NA|NA
TGTGCCAGCAGCTTGTACGCGGGGCCCACTGAAGCTTTCTTT
CASSLYAGPTEAFF
>TRBV6-2/TRBV6-3|TRBJ1-5|NA|NA
TGTGCCAGCAGTTACATCGGGGTAAGCAATCAGCCCCAGCATTTT
CASSYIGVSNQPQHF
>TRBV5-5|TRBJ1-5|NA|NA
TGTGCCAGCAGTCAACAGGGTAATCAGCCCCAGCATTTT
CASSQQGNQPQHF
>TRBV19|TRBJ2-5|NA|NA
TGTGCCAGTAGTATAGTGACAGGAGGACTAGAGACCCAGTACTTC
CASSIVTGGLETQYF
>TRBV12-3/TRBV12-4|TRBJ2-7|NA|NA
TGTGCCAGCTCCACAGACAGCTACGAGCAGTACTTC
CASSTDSYEQYF
>TRBV4-2|TRBJ1-2|NA|NA
TGTGCCAGCAGCCAAGATTCTTTTGGGGCCATCCCCTATGGCTACACCTTC
CASSQDSFGAIPYGYTF
>TRBV18|TRBJ2-1|once|TRBD1
TGTGCCAGCTCACCTGGGACAGGGAGGGGTGAGCAGTTCTTC
CASSPGTGRGEQFF
>TRBV5-1|TRBJ1-3|NA|NA
TGCGCCAGCAGCTCAACAACTGGAAACACCATATATTTT
CASSSTTGNTIYF
>TRBV27|TRBJ1-1|once|TRBD1
TGTGCCAGCAGTTACGGGGACAGGCGGAGCACTGAAGCTTTCTTT
CASSYGDRRSTEAFF
>TRBV6-5|TRBJ1-1|NA|TRBD1
TGTGCCAGCAGAGGACAGGGGAGTGGAACTGAAGCTTTCTTT
CASRGQGSGTEAFF